Reported below is one T cell receptor (beta chain). The target antigen is unknown. The CDR3 consists of 11 residues. The germline V and J ends were trimmed by 2 bases and 3 bases, with 3 bases remaining between them. CDR1 is SGHNT, CDR2 YYREEE, per germline (reference sequence). The data were taken from a study of T cells after yellow fever vaccination. Study-wide context: Preparation of fractions with low cell numbers was performed using SMART-Seq v4 Ultra Low Input.

TCRdb used MiXCR to reprocess the 5' RACE reads, holding one entry per CDR3 protein. The sample holds about 330,000 distinct CDR3 sequences, roughly 7% seen once. General study results and limits: Post-booster repertoires again held most primary-vaccination clones (96% CD4, approximately 90% CD8).

Sequencing was performed on PBMCs, taken about 41 days after the first yellow fever vaccination. This chain uses TRBV5-4 with TRBJ2-7, with unresolved D. This TCR was recovered from a man between 18 and 29 years old who received the YFV17D yellow fever vaccine. CDR3 coding DNA: TGTGCCAGCAGCTTTGGCTACGAGCAGTACGTC. This codes for CASSFGYEQYV.